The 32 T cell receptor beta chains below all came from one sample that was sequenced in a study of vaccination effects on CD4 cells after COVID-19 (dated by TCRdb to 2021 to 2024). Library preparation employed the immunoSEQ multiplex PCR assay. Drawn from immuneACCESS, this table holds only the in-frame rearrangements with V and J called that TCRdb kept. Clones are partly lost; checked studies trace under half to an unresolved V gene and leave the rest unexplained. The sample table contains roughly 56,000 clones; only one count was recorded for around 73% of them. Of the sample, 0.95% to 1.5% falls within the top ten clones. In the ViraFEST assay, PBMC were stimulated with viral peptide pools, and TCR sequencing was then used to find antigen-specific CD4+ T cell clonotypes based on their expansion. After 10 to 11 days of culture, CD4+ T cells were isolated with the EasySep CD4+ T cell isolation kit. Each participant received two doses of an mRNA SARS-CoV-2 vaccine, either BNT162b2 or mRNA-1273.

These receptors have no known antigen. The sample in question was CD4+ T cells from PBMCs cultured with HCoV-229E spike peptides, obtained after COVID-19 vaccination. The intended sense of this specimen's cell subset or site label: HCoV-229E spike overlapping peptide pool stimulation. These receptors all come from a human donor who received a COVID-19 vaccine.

CDR3 protein: CASSLEGQSLQETQYF. As DNA, the CDR3 is TGCGCCAGCAGCTTGGAGGGACAGAGCCTCCAAGAGACCCAGTACTTC. V and J are TRBV5-1 and TRBJ2-5, with 7 nucleotides matching TRBD1. CDR1 is SGHRS and CDR2 is YFSETQ in the germline V gene. This CDR3 region has 16 residues. The junction had 6 bases not matched to a gene; V was cut back by 0 bases and J by 1 base. The variable domain in full, with the rest retrieved from reference TRBV5-1 and TRBJ2-5, is KAGVTQTPRYLIKTRGQQVTLSCSPISGHRSVSWYQQTPGQGLQFLFEYFSETQRNKGNFPGRFSGRQFSNSRSEMNVSTLELGDSALYLCASSLEGQSLQETQYFGPGTRLLVL.

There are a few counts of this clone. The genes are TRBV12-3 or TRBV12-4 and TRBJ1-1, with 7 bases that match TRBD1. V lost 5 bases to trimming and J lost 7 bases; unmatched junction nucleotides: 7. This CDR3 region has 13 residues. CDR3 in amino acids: CASSRGQGVEAFF. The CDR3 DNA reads TGTGCCAGCAGTAGAGGTCAGGGGGTTGAAGCTTTCTTT.

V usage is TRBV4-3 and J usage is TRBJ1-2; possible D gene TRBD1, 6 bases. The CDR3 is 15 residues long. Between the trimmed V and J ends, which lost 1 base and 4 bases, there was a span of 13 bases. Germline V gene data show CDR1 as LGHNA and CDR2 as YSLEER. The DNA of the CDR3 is TGCGCCAGCAGCCAAGCGGGGGCGACTGGCTATGGCTACACCTTC. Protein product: CASSQAGATGYGYTF.

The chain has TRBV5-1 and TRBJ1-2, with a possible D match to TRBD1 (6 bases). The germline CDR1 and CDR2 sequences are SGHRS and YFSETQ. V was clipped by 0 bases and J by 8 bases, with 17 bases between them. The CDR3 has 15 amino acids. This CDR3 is CASSLEGQGMRGYTF. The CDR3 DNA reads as TGCGCCAGCAGCTTGGAGGGTCAGGGGATGCGGGGCTACACCTTC.

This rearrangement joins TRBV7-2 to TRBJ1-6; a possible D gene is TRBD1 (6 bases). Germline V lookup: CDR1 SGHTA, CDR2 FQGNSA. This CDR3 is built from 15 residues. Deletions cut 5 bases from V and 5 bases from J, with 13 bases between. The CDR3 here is CASSPYRADNSPLHF. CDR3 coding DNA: TGTGCCAGCAGCCCTTACAGGGCGGATAATTCACCCCTCCACTTT. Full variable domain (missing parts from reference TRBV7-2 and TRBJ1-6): GAGVSQSPSNKVTEKGKDVELRCDPISGHTALYWYRQSLGQGLEFLIYFQGNSAPDKSGLPSDRFSAERTGGSVSTLTIQRTQQEDSAVYLCASSPYRADNSPLHFGNGTRLTVT.

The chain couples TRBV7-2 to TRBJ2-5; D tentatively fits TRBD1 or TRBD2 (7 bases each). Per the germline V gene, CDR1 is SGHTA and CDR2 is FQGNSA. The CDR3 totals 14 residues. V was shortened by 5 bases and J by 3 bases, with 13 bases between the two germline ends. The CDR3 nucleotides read TGTGCCAGCAGCACCCAGGGGGGGAAAGAGACCCAGTACTTC. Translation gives CASSTQGGKETQYF.

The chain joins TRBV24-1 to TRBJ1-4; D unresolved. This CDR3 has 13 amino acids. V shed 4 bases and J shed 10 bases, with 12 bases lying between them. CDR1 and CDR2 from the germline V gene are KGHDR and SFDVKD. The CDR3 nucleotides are TGTGCCACCAGTGACAGAAGGACGGGAAAACTGTTTTTT. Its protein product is CATSDRRTGKLFF.

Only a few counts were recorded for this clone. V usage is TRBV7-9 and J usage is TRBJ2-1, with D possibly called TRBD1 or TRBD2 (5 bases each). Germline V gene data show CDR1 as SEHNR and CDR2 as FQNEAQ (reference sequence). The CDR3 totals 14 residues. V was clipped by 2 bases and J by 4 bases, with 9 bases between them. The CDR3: CASSLMGRYNEQFF. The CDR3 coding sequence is TGTGCCAGCAGCTTAATGGGACGGTACAATGAGCAGTTCTTC.

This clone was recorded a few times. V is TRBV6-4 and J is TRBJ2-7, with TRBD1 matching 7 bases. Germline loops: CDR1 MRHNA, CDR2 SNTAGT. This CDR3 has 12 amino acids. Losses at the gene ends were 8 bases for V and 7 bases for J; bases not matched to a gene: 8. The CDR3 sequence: CASPDRVEEQYV. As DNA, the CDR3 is TGTGCCAGCCCCGACAGGGTGGAGGAGCAGTACGTC.

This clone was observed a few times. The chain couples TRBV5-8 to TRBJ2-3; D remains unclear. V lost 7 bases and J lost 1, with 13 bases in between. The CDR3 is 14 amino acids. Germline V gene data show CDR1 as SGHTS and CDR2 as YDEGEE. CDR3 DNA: TGTGCCAGCCCCAGCACCCAGGGCACAGATACGCAGTATTTT. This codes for CASPSTQGTDTQYF.

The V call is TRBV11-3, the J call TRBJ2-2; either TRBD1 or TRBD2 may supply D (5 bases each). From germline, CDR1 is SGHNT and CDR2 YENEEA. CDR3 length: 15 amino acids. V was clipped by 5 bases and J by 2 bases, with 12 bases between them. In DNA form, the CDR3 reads TGTGCCAGCAGCCGAGCCGGGACCAACACCGGGGAGCTGTTTTTT. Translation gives CASSRAGTNTGELFF.

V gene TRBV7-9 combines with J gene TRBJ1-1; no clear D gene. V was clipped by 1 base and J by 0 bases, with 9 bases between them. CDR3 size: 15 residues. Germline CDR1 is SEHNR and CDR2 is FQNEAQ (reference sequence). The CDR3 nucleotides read TGTGCCAGCAGCTTAGGTTCAGCCATGAACACTGAAGCTTTCTTT. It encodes CASSLGSAMNTEAFF.

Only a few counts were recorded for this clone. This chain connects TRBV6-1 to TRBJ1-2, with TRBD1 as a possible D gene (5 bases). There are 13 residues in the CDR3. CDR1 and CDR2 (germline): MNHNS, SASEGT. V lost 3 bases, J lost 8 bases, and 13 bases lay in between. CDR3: CASSDGGLSGYTF. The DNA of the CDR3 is TGTGCCAGCAGTGACGGGGGGTTAAGCGGCTACACCTTC.

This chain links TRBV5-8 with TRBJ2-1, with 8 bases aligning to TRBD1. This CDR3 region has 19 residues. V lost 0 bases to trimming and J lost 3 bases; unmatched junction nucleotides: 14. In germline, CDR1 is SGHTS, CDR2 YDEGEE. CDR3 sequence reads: CASSLASLGAGGIYNEQFF. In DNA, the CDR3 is TGTGCCAGCAGCTTGGCCTCACTAGGGGCAGGGGGCATCTACAATGAGCAGTTCTTC.

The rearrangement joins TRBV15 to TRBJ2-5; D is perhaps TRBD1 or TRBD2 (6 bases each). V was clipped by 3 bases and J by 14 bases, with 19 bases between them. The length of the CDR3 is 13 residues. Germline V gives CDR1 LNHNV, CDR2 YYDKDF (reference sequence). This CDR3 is CATSSAPGATGYF. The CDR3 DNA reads TGTGCCACCAGCAGTGCTCCGGGGGCGACGGGCTACTTC.

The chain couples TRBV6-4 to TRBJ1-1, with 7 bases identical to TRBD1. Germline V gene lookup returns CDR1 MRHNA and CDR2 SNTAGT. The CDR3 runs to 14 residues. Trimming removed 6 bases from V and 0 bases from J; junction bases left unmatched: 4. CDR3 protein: CASSGTALNTEAFF. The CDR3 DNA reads TGTGCCAGCAGCGGGACAGCACTGAACACTGAAGCTTTCTTT.

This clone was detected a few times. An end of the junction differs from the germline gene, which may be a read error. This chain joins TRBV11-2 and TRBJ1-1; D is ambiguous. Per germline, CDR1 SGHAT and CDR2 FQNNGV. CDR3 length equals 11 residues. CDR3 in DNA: TGTGCCAGCAGCTCCCTTTACCATCTGTGGTTT. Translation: CASSSLYHLWF.

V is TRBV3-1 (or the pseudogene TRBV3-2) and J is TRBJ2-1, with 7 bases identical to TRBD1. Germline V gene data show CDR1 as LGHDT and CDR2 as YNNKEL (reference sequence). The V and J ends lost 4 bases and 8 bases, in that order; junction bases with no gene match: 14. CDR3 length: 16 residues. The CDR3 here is CASSRRQGSVGDEQFF. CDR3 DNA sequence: TGTGCCAGCAGCCGACGACAGGGTTCTGTGGGTGATGAGCAGTTCTTC.

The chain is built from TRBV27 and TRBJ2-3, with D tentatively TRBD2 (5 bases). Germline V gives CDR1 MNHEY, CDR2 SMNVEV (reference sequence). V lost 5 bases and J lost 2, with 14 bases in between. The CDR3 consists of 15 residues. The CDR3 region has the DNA TGTGCCAGCAGTCAGCGGTGGGAGAACACAGATACGCAGTATTTT. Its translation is CASSQRWENTDTQYF.

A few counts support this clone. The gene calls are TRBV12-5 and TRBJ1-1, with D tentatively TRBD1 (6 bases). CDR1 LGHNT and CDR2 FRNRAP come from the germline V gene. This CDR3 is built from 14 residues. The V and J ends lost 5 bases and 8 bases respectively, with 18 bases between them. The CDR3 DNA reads TGTGCTAGTGGTGGAAGGACAGCGATATCCGAAGCTTTCTTT. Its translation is CASGGRTAISEAFF.

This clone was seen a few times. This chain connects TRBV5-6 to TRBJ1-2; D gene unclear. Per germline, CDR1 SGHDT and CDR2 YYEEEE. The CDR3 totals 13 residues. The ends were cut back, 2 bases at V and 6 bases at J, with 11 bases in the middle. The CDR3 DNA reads TGTGCCAGCAGCTTTGGGGTCAATGATGGCTACACCTTC. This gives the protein CASSFGVNDGYTF.

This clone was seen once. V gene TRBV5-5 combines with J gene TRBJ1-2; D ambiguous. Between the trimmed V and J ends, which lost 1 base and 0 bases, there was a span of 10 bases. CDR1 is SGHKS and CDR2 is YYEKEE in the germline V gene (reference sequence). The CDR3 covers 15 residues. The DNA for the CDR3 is TGTGCCAGCAGCTTGCGAAGCGCACCTAACTATGGCTACACCTTC. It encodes CASSLRSAPNYGYTF.

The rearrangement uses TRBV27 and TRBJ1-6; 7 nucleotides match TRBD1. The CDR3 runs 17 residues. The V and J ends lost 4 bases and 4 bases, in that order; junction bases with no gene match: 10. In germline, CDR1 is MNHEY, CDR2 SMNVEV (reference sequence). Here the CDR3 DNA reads TGTGCCAGCAGTTCTCTATTAACAGGGGAATATAATTCACCCCTCCACTTT. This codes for CASSSLLTGEYNSPLHF.

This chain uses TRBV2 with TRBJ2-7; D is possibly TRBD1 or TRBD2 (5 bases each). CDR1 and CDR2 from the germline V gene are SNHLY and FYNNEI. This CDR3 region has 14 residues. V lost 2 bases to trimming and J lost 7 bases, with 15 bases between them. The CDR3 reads CASSESTPEGEQYV. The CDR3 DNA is TGTGCCAGCAGTGAATCGACTCCTGAGGGGGAGCAGTACGTC.

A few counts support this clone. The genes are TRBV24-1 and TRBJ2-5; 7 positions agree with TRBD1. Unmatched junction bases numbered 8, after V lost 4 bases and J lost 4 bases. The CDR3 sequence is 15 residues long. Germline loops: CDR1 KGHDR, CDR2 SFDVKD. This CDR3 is CATSDPQGPGETQYF. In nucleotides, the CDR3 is TGTGCCACCAGTGACCCACAGGGGCCGGGAGAGACCCAGTACTTC.

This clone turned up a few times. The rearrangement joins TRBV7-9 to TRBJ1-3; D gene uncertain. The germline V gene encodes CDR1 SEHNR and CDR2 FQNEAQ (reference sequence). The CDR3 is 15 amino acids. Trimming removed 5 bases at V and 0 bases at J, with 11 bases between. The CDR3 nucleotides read TGTGCCAGCAGCGCGGACGTCAACTCTGGAAACACCATATATTTT. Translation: CASSADVNSGNTIYF.

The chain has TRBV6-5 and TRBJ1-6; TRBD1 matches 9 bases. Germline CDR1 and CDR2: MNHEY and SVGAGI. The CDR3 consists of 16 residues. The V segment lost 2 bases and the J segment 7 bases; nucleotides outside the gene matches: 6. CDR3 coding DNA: TGTGCCAGCAGTTACCTATCCGGGACAGGGAATTCACCCCTCCACTTT. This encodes CASSYLSGTGNSPLHF.

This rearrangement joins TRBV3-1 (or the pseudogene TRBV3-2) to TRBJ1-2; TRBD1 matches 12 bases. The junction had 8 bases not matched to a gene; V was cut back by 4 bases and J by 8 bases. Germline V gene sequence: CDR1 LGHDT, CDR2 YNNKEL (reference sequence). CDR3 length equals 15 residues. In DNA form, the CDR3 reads TGTGCCAGCAGCCCGCCGGGACAGGGGGCCTTAGGCTACACCTTC. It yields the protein CASSPPGQGALGYTF.

CDR3 nucleotide sequence: TGCGCCAGCAGCTTGGCTCAGGGACAGGGGGATCCTTTCTTT. Its protein product is CASSLAQGQGDPFF. This sequence joins TRBV5-1 and TRBJ1-1, with 11 bases identical to TRBD1. With V trimmed by 0 bases and J by 12 bases, 7 bases remained unmatched. Germline lookup yields CDR1 SGHRS and CDR2 YFSETQ. This CDR3 has 14 amino acids.

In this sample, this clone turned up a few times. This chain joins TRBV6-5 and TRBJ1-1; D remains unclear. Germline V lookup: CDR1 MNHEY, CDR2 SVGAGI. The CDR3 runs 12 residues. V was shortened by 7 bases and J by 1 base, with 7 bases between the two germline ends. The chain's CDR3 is CASTNWNTEAFF. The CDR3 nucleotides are TGTGCCAGCACTAACTGGAACACTGAAGCTTTCTTT.

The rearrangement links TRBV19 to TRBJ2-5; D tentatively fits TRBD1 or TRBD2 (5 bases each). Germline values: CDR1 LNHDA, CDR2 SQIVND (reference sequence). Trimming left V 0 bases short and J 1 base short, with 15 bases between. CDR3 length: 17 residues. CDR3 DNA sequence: TGTGCCAGTAGTATAGATAGGGTAGGGACCACCCAAGAGACCCAGTACTTC. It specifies CASSIDRVGTTQETQYF.

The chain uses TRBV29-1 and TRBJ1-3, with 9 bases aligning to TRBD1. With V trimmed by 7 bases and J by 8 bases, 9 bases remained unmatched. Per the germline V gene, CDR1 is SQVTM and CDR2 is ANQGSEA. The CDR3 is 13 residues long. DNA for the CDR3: TGCAGCGCCCTACGGGACAGGGAAGACACCATATATTTT. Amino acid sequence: CSALRDREDTIYF.